A single sample gave rise to the 32 T cell receptor beta chains below, sequenced in a study of T cells after yellow fever vaccination. TCRdb reanalysed the 5' RACE reads using MiXCR and keeps one entry per CDR3 protein. This sample has around 350,000 distinct CDR3 sequences, with around a tenth found just once. Sequences were derived from PBMCs, sampled on the day of the first yellow fever vaccination. The receptor source for this set is a man younger than 35 who received the YFV17D yellow fever vaccine.

The sample holds a few counts of this clonotype. The CDR3 sequence: CSAPAPGQGKLFF. CDR3 bases: TGCAGTGCCCCGGCTCCGGGCCAAGGCAAACTGTTTTTT. The chain uses TRBV20-1 and TRBJ1-4; D gene unclear. Germline-derived CDR1 and CDR2 are DFQATT and SNEGSKA (reference sequence). Trimming cost V 6 bases and J 11 bases, with 19 bases left between them. The CDR3 has 13 residues.

This sequence joins TRBV23-1 and TRBJ2-6, with no clear D. TRBV23-1 is treated as an ORF (open reading frame) with a function not yet certain. The CDR3 is made up of 16 amino acids. Trimming removed 4 bases from V and 0 bases from J, with 10 bases in between. The chain's CDR3 is CASSPPVNSGANVLTF. Here the CDR3 DNA reads TGCGCCAGCAGTCCCCCAGTGAACTCTGGGGCCAACGTCCTGACTTTC.

V is TRBV2 and J is TRBJ2-1; D is undetermined. Deletions cut 8 bases from V and 10 bases from J, with 12 bases between. Per the germline V gene, CDR1 is SNHLY and CDR2 is FYNNEI. There are 11 residues in the CDR3. The CDR3 loop is CASAWINEQFF. The CDR3 bases are TGTGCCAGCGCTTGGATAAACGAGCAGTTCTTC.

This clonotype has only a few counts. The chain recombines TRBV6-5 with TRBJ1-5; D possibly corresponds to TRBD1 (5 bases). The CDR3 runs 15 residues. Trimming took off 4 bases at V and 2 bases at J, with 12 bases between the two ends. Germline CDR1 reads MNHEY; CDR2 reads SVGAGI. CDR3 loop: CASSLQDGGNQPQHF. CDR3 nucleotides: TGTGCCAGCAGTTTACAGGATGGGGGCAATCAGCCCCAGCATTTT.

In its sample, this clonotype was seen a few times. This chain uses TRBV5-6 with TRBJ2-5; no reliable D call. Germline V gene data show CDR1 as SGHDT and CDR2 as YYEEEE. Trimming pared 2 bases from V and 5 bases from J, leaving 19 bases between. This CDR3 contains 16 residues. The DNA of the CDR3 is TGTGCCAGCAGCTTTTTCGGGCCTGATGGATCGGAGACCCAGTACTTC. Residues: CASSFFGPDGSETQYF.

This chain joins TRBV4-3 and TRBJ2-2, with a possible D match to TRBD2 (6 bases). This CDR3 region has 15 residues. Per the germline V gene, CDR1 is LGHNA and CDR2 is YSLEER. Trimming removed 0 bases at V and 7 bases at J, with 12 bases between. This CDR3 is CASSQEGGISGELFF. Written as DNA, the CDR3 is TGCGCCAGCAGCCAAGAGGGAGGTATTAGCGGGGAGCTGTTTTTT.

The chain employs TRBV6-2 or TRBV6-3 and TRBJ2-7, with D unresolved. The CDR3 runs to 11 residues. V lost 5 bases, J lost 7 bases, and 9 bases lay in between. Looked up from germline, CDR1 is MNHEY and CDR2 is SVGEGT. The CDR3 nucleotides are TGTGCCAGCAGTCTTAACCAAGAGCAGTACTTC. Its translation: CASSLNQEQYF.

This clonotype has a handful of counts. The chain employs TRBV7-2 and TRBJ2-1, with TRBD2 matching over 13 bases. Germline CDR1 is SGHTA and CDR2 is FQGNSA. This CDR3 has 17 residues. The ends lost 5 bases at V and 2 bases at J; junction bases unmatched: 6. CDR3 in DNA: TGTGCCAGCAGCCCTCCTACTAGCGGGGGGGCCTACAATGAGCAGTTCTTC. This translates into CASSPPTSGGAYNEQFF.

This clonotype was counted between two and nine times. J is TRBJ2-3 and V is TRBV12-3 or TRBV12-4; the match to TRBD2 covers 7 bases. V lost 8 bases and J lost 2; bases outside the gene matches: 1. This CDR3 region has 12 residues. The CDR3 here is CASGTNTDTQYF. The CDR3 DNA reads TGTGCCAGCGGGACTAACACAGATACGCAGTATTTT.

This clonotype came up a few times. The V and J genes are TRBV2 and TRBJ1-4; D possibly corresponds to TRBD1 (5 bases). The germline V gene encodes CDR1 SNHLY and CDR2 FYNNEI. The V and J ends lost 4 bases and 7 bases respectively, with 13 bases between them. The CDR3 has 14 amino acids. In nucleotides, the CDR3 is TGTGCCAGCAGTGCATTCAGGGATGGTGAAAAACTGTTTTTT. This gives the protein CASSAFRDGEKLFF.

This clonotype was detected ten times or more. The V call is TRBV30, the J call TRBJ2-3; no firm D call. V lost 2 bases and J 6 bases, leaving 12 bases between the germline ends. The CDR3 is made up of 13 amino acids. The germline V gene has CDR1 GTSNPN and CDR2 SVGIG (reference sequence). As DNA, the CDR3 is TGTGCCTGGAGTCCCAACGCTGGGGATACGCAGTATTTT. As protein: CAWSPNAGDTQYF.

This clonotype was detected ten times or more. This chain links TRBV5-1 with TRBJ2-6; D may correspond to TRBD1 or TRBD2 (5 bases each). Germline lookup yields CDR1 SGHRS and CDR2 YFSETQ. V lost 3 bases, J lost 4 bases, and 5 bases lay in between. This CDR3 comprises 13 residues. The CDR3 DNA reads TGCGCCAGCAGCTGGGACGGGGCCAACGTCCTGACTTTC. Its translation is CASSWDGANVLTF. Variable domain in full (rest from reference TRBV5-1 and TRBJ2-6): KAGVTQTPRYLIKTRGQQVTLSCSPISGHRSVSWYQQTPGQGLQFLFEYFSETQRNKGNFPGRFSGRQFSNSRSEMNVSTLELGDSALYLCASSWDGANVLTFGAGSRLTVL.

There are a few counts of this clonotype. V usage is TRBV5-1 and J usage is TRBJ1-6; 12 positions match TRBD1. Germline lookup yields CDR1 SGHRS and CDR2 YFSETQ. The V gene end was trimmed by 0 bases and the J gene end by 10 bases; junction bases not matched to a gene: 2. CDR3 size: 15 residues. The CDR3 loop reads CASSLAGTGGSPLHF. The CDR3 DNA is TGCGCCAGCAGCTTGGCCGGGACAGGGGGCTCACCCCTCCACTTT.

The V call is TRBV11-1, the J call TRBJ2-5; 9 bases are a match to TRBD2. There are 18 residues in the CDR3. CDR1 is SGHAT, CDR2 FQDESV, per germline (reference sequence). V gave up 2 bases and J gave up 2 bases; unmatched junction bases: 12. The CDR3 nucleotides are TGTGCCAGCAGCTTACGAGCGGGGGGCTTTTGGCGGCAAGAGACCCAGTACTTC. It encodes CASSLRAGGFWRQETQYF.

This clonotype was counted between two and nine times. The junction does not match germline at one end; this may be a read error. V and J are TRBV4-3 and TRBJ1-1; tentative D call: TRBD1 (6 bases). The CDR3 runs 11 residues. Germline loops: CDR1 LGHNA, CDR2 YSLEER. The CDR3 DNA is TGCGCCAGCAGCCAAGAGGGGGGGCCCCTCTTT. Its protein is CASSQEGGPLF.

V is TRBV24-1 and J is TRBJ2-5; D might be TRBD2 (6 bases). Germline V gene data show CDR1 as KGHDR and CDR2 as SFDVKD. Trimming pared 4 bases from V and 10 bases from J, leaving 21 bases between. This CDR3 comprises 15 residues. The CDR3 bases are TGTGCCACCAGTGAGGAGGGACCAGGAGAAGGCGGCCAGTACTTC. It codes for CATSEEGPGEGGQYF.

The chain carries TRBV7-3 and TRBJ2-3; 8 bases match TRBD1. CDR3 length equals 16 residues. The J segment lost 6 bases and the V segment lost 0 bases, leaving 8 bases of the junction unmatched. Germline V gene lookup returns CDR1 SGHTA and CDR2 FQGTGA. The CDR3 DNA sequence: TGTGCCAGCAGCTTAACAGTGACAGGGGTCACGGATACGCAGTATTTT. This translates into CASSLTVTGVTDTQYF.

CDR3 coding DNA: TGTGCCAGCAGCTTGGCCATTAGCTCCTACAATGAGCAGTTCTTC. It yields the protein CASSLAISSYNEQFF. The chain combines TRBV5-4 with TRBJ2-1; unclear D gene. Deletions cut 0 bases from V and 0 bases from J, with 7 bases between. CDR3 length: 15 amino acids. In germline, CDR1 is SGHNT, CDR2 YYREEE (reference sequence).

This clonotype was counted at least ten times. The V and J genes are TRBV20-1 and TRBJ2-1; possibly TRBD2 for D (5 bases). V lost 0 bases to trimming and J lost 0 bases, with 9 bases between them. Germline V gives CDR1 DFQATT, CDR2 SNEGSKA (reference sequence). The CDR3 is 15 residues long. The CDR3 sequence: CSARDVGSSYNEQFF. The DNA for the CDR3 is TGCAGTGCTAGAGATGTGGGGAGCTCCTACAATGAGCAGTTCTTC.

The genes are TRBV5-1 and TRBJ2-1, with TRBD2 identical over 11 bases. Germline CDR1 SGHRS, CDR2 YFSETQ. CDR3 length: 17 amino acids. V dropped 5 bases and J dropped 3; count of bases not matched to a gene: 10. CDR3 DNA: TGCGCCAGCAGTCCATACACGACTAGCGGGGACTACAATGAGCAGTTCTTC. Translation: CASSPYTTSGDYNEQFF.

As regards this clonotype: This could be a read error, since a much larger clone is one nucleotide away. This rearrangement joins TRBV7-9 to TRBJ2-3; D uncertain. The V and J ends lost 5 bases and 10 bases respectively, with 10 bases between them. The CDR3 runs 11 residues. Germline V CDR1 and CDR2: SEHNR, FQNEAQ (reference sequence). The CDR3 DNA follows: TGTGCCAGCAGCACCCTTTTTGCGCAGTATTTT. The encoded protein is CASSTLFAQYF.

This clonotype was seen more than once but under ten times. The chain couples TRBV20-1 to TRBJ2-5; D might be TRBD1 or TRBD2, each matching 5 bases. Germline V gives CDR1 DFQATT, CDR2 SNEGSKA (reference sequence). The CDR3 covers 11 residues. V gave up 2 bases and J gave up 5 bases, with 6 bases separating them. CDR3 DNA: TGCAGTGCTAGATGGGGGGAGACCCAGTACTTC. Translation: CSARWGETQYF.

The chain uses TRBV7-2 and TRBJ2-5, with 8 bases matching TRBD2. The length of the CDR3 is 15 residues. CDR1 is SGHTA and CDR2 is FQGNSA in the germline V gene. V lost 6 bases, J lost 3 bases, and 9 bases stayed unmatched. The CDR3 sequence is CASSAGAGREETQYF. CDR3 sequence (DNA): TGTGCCAGCAGTGCGGGGGCCGGGAGGGAAGAGACCCAGTACTTC.

The chain couples TRBV20-1 to TRBJ2-5; D perhaps matches TRBD2 (6 bases). This CDR3 is built from 14 residues. Per the germline V gene, CDR1 is DFQATT and CDR2 is SNEGSKA (reference sequence). With 6 bases removed from V and 6 bases from J, the gap between germline ends came to 20 bases. In DNA form, the CDR3 reads TGCAGTGCCGATAACCCCAGACTAGTGAAGACCCAGTACTTC. Its protein product is CSADNPRLVKTQYF.

This clonotype was seen a few times. The chain combines TRBV11-2 with TRBJ1-1; TRBD1 might be the D (6 bases). Germline assignment: CDR1 SGHAT and CDR2 FQNNGV. The length of the CDR3 is 15 residues. Trimming took off 1 base at V and 3 bases at J, with 12 bases between the two ends. The CDR3 region is CASSLVARGDTEAFF. CDR3 nucleotides: TGTGCCAGCAGCTTAGTAGCCAGGGGCGACACTGAAGCTTTCTTT.

Only a few counts were recorded for this clonotype. CDR3 in DNA: TGTGCCATCAGAGACAGGGACGGTATCAATGAGCAGTTCTTC. Its protein product is CAIRDRDGINEQFF. The V and J genes are TRBV10-3 and TRBJ2-1; 7 bases fit TRBD1. The CDR3 covers 14 residues. J lost 6 bases, V lost 6 bases, and 8 bases had no gene match. CDR1 and CDR2 from the germline V gene are ENHRY and SYGVKD.

The rearrangement links TRBV6-1 to TRBJ1-1; 9 bases match TRBD1. The CDR3 totals 14 residues. Trimming removed 6 bases from V and 4 bases from J; junction bases left unmatched: 6. Germline V lookup: CDR1 MNHNS, CDR2 SASEGT. CDR3 DNA: TGTGCCAGCAGCTCACAGGGGGCAGGCACTGAAGCTTTCTTT. Amino acid sequence: CASSSQGAGTEAFF.

This clonotype was seen only a few times. The rearrangement uses TRBV4-3 and TRBJ2-3, with D possibly matching TRBD1 (6 bases). V was clipped by 1 base and J by 2 bases, with 16 bases between them. Per the germline V gene, CDR1 is LGHNA and CDR2 is YSLEER. CDR3 length: 17 residues. CDR3 nucleotide sequence: TGCGCCAGCAGCCAAGTATCCGGGACACCTTTCACAGATACGCAGTATTTT. Translation: CASSQVSGTPFTDTQYF.

The table lists this clonotype with many counts. V is TRBV4-3 and J is TRBJ2-3, with 7 nucleotides matching TRBD1. V was pared by 2 bases and J by 2 bases, with 7 bases of the junction left unmatched. The CDR3 consists of 16 residues. Germline CDR1 and CDR2: LGHNA and YSLEER. CDR3 region: CASSQQGTVLTDTQYF. The DNA of the CDR3 is TGCGCCAGCAGCCAACAAGGGACAGTCCTCACAGATACGCAGTATTTT.

The chain uses TRBV24-1 and TRBJ2-1; 9 bases fit TRBD1. CDR3 size: 16 residues. Trimming cost V 2 bases and J 5 bases; bases outside gene matches: 6. Germline V gives CDR1 KGHDR, CDR2 SFDVKD. The CDR3 spells CATSDSGQGLDNEQFF. The CDR3 nucleotides read TGTGCCACCAGTGATTCTGGACAGGGGTTGGACAATGAGCAGTTCTTC.

V is TRBV7-2 and J is TRBJ2-5, with unresolved D. V was clipped by 1 base and J by 4 bases, with 10 bases between them. Germline CDR1 is SGHTA and CDR2 is FQGNSA. This CDR3 spans 14 amino acids. CDR3 sequence (DNA): TGTGCCAGCAGCTTAGAGTACAGAGGAGAGACCCAGTACTTC. Translation gives CASSLEYRGETQYF.

This clonotype was detected only a few times. The CDR3 sequence: CASSLGAGGAYGYTF. The CDR3 DNA follows: TGTGCCAGCAGCTTGGGTGCAGGGGGGGCATATGGCTACACCTTC. This chain joins TRBV5-6 and TRBJ1-2; 7 nucleotides match TRBD1. The CDR3 loop spans 15 amino acids. Per germline, CDR1 SGHDT and CDR2 YYEEEE. Germline trimming cut 0 bases from V and 5 bases from J; bases unmatched to any gene: 7.